Following are 29 T cell receptor beta chains from one sample sequenced in a study of cytomegalovirus exposure and HLA in healthy donors. The PCR contained 60 Vbeta and 13 Jbeta primers. Assay used: immunoSEQ multiplex PCR; TCRdb lists only in-frame clones, some missing. The sample carries about 150,000 clones, approximately 81% recorded once. The source material was PBMCs. The receptors come from a woman aged 18-29 years in good health and CMV-seronegative.

The V gene is TRBV5-4, the J gene TRBJ1-4, with 8 bases lining up with TRBD1. Germline V gene data show CDR1 as SGHNT and CDR2 as YYREEE (reference sequence). The ends lost 0 bases at V and 5 bases at J; junction bases unmatched: 12. The CDR3 loop spans 18 amino acids. The CDR3 nucleotides read TGTGCCAGCAGCTTGGGTGGGCCAGGGGGCTTACTCAATGAAAAACTGTTTTTT. Encoded protein: CASSLGGPGGLLNEKLFF.

The V call is TRBV4-3, the J call TRBJ2-3; TRBD2 aligns across 8 bases. This CDR3 is 18 amino acids long. CDR1 and CDR2 (germline): LGHNA, YSLEER. V lost 1 base, J lost 1 base, and 10 bases stayed unmatched. As DNA, the CDR3 is TGCGCCAGCAGCCAAGCCCCCAACCGGGGGGGCCGCACAGATACGCAGTATTTT. Translation gives CASSQAPNRGGRTDTQYF.

V is TRBV7-6 and J is TRBJ2-2, with a weak D call TRBD1 (6 bases). Germline CDR1 reads SGHVS; CDR2 reads FNYEAQ. Trimming took 4 bases from V and 4 from J, leaving 16 bases between them. CDR3 size: 16 residues. The CDR3 region is CASSSYDRRSTGELFF. The CDR3, as DNA: TGTGCCAGCAGCTCATATGACAGGAGGAGCACCGGGGAGCTGTTTTTT.

The chain joins TRBV7-2 to TRBJ1-6; the match to TRBD1 covers 8 bases. Germline V gives CDR1 SGHTA, CDR2 FQGNSA. After removal of 5 bases from V and 16 bases from J, the junction contained 4 bases not matched to a gene. The CDR3 has 11 residues. CDR3 nucleotide sequence: TGTGCCAGCAGCCCAGGGACAGGTCTCCACTTT. Encoded protein: CASSPGTGLHF.

The V gene is TRBV9, the J gene TRBJ2-7; a possible D gene is TRBD2 (5 bases). V shed 4 bases and J shed 0 bases, with 11 bases lying between them. Germline V CDR1 and CDR2: SGDLS, YYNGEE. The CDR3 has 14 residues. CDR3 nucleotide sequence: TGTGCCAGCAGCAAATTTAGCGACTCCTACGAGCAGTACTTC. Residues: CASSKFSDSYEQYF.

V and J are TRBV28 and TRBJ1-2; D gene uncertain. CDR1 and CDR2 from the germline V gene are MDHEN and SYDVKM. Trimming pared 5 bases from V and 3 bases from J, leaving 10 bases between. The CDR3 length is 13 residues. CDR3 region: CASSGGTYYGYTF. The CDR3 DNA follows: TGTGCCAGCAGTGGCGGCACTTACTATGGCTACACCTTC.

The genes are TRBV6-6 and TRBJ2-7; D remains ambiguous. The germline gives CDR1 MNHNY, CDR2 SVGAGI (reference sequence). V was pared by 7 bases and J by 7 bases, with 14 bases between. The CDR3 spans 12 residues. Here the CDR3 reads CASNSLLWEQYF. DNA for the CDR3: TGTGCCAGCAACAGCCTTTTGTGGGAGCAGTACTTC.

The chain links TRBV4-1 to TRBJ2-5; no reliable D call. V was cut by 4 bases and J by 3 bases, with 9 bases left in between. Germline-derived CDR1 and CDR2 are MGHRA and YSYEKL. This CDR3 has 13 residues. The CDR3 here is CASSPRQEETQYF. The CDR3 coding sequence is TGCGCCAGCAGCCCCCGACAAGAAGAGACCCAGTACTTC.

The chain recombines TRBV6-5 with TRBJ2-1, with D possibly being TRBD1 (5 bases). The V and J ends lost 6 bases and 0 bases respectively, with 12 bases between them. Germline V gene sequence: CDR1 MNHEY, CDR2 SVGAGI. The CDR3 has 15 residues. Here the CDR3 DNA reads TGTGCCAGCAGCCGATACAGGAGCTCCTACAATGAGCAGTTCTTC. This encodes CASSRYRSSYNEQFF.

This sequence joins TRBV6-1 and TRBJ2-1, with D unclear. Germline CDR1 MNHNS, CDR2 SASEGT. The CDR3 extends over 11 amino acids. The germline V and J ends were trimmed by 9 bases and 7 bases, with 10 bases remaining between them. CDR3 nucleotide sequence: TGTGCCAGTAACAACGTGAATGAGCAGTTCTTC. Its protein is CASNNVNEQFF.

This chain joins TRBV13 and TRBJ2-7, with D unresolved. The CDR3 sequence is 15 residues long. Between the trimmed V and J ends, which lost 0 bases and 0 bases, there was a span of 9 bases. CDR1 and CDR2 (germline): PRHDT, FYEKMQ (reference sequence). The CDR3 region is CASSLGKRSSYEQYF. The CDR3 DNA reads TGTGCCAGCAGCTTAGGCAAGAGAAGCTCCTACGAGCAGTACTTC.

The rearrangement links TRBV21-1 to TRBJ2-1; the D segment call TRBD1 is taken from the table without a DNA check. TRBV21-1 is listed as a pseudogene. There are 13 residues in the CDR3. The CDR3 reads CASSKVRGHEQFF. CDR3 nucleotide sequence: TGTGCCAGCAGCAAAGTCAGGGGACACGAGCAGTTCTTC.

The chain uses TRBV5-4 and TRBJ2-1; 11 bases fit TRBD2. V gave up 1 base and J gave up 8 bases; unmatched junction bases: 8. Germline V gene sequence: CDR1 SGHNT, CDR2 YYREEE (reference sequence). The CDR3 is 16 amino acids. In DNA, the CDR3 is TGTGCCAGCAGCTTGTGGCTAGCGGGGGGCATCGATGAGCAGTTCTTC. Its protein product is CASSLWLAGGIDEQFF.

The J gene is TRBJ2-5, the V gene TRBV28; D not certain. The CDR3 is made up of 14 amino acids. The V end lost 1 base, the J end lost 5 bases, and 11 bases lay between the germline ends. CDR1 is MDHEN, CDR2 SYDVKM, per germline. This CDR3 reads CASSLFVNRETQYF. In DNA form, the CDR3 reads TGTGCCAGCAGTTTATTTGTCAACCGGGAGACCCAGTACTTC.

V is TRBV19 and J is TRBJ2-2; 10 positions match TRBD2. CDR3 size: 14 residues. Germline CDR1 and CDR2: LNHDA and SQIVND (reference sequence). With V trimmed by 9 bases and J by 7 bases, 8 bases remained unmatched. CDR3 residues: CASSAGGRVGELFF. CDR3 nucleotide sequence: TGTGCCAGCTCAGCGGGGGGGCGTGTCGGGGAGCTGTTTTTT.

The chain links TRBV7-9 to TRBJ2-3; 11 positions agree with TRBD2. J gave up 2 bases and V 9 bases, and 4 bases lay outside the gene matches. The CDR3 is 14 amino acids. The germline V gene has CDR1 SEHNR and CDR2 FQNEAQ (reference sequence). This CDR3 is CASTLAGDTDTQYF. The DNA for the CDR3 is TGTGCCAGTACACTAGCGGGAGACACAGATACGCAGTATTTT.

The CDR3 sequence is CASSARVSGRGDSPLHF. CDR3 nucleotide sequence: TGTGCCAGCAGCGCCCGGGTTTCAGGCCGGGGAGATTCACCCCTCCACTTT. The genes are TRBV9 and TRBJ1-6; unclear D gene. V was cut by 3 bases and J by 8 bases, with 21 bases left in between. The CDR3 covers 17 residues. CDR1 is SGDLS, CDR2 YYNGEE, per germline.

V gene TRBV29-1 combines with J gene TRBJ2-1, with D perhaps TRBD1 (5 bases). CDR3 size: 15 residues. CDR1 is SQVTM and CDR2 is ANQGSEA in the germline V gene. Trimming removed 5 bases from V and 4 bases from J, with 18 bases in between. This CDR3 reads CSVKGAGLAYNEQFF. The DNA for the CDR3 is TGCAGCGTTAAAGGGGCAGGCCTCGCGTACAATGAGCAGTTCTTC.

The chain recombines TRBV6-5 with TRBJ1-2; D perhaps matches TRBD1 (5 bases). Per the germline V gene, CDR1 is MNHEY and CDR2 is SVGAGI. This CDR3 has 14 amino acids. V was trimmed by 5 bases and J by 1 base, leaving 11 bases between them. The CDR3 region has the DNA TGTGCCAGCAGTCCAGGGCCAAATAACTATGGCTACACCTTC. Its translation is CASSPGPNNYGYTF.

The V and J genes are TRBV28 and TRBJ2-3; TRBD2 agrees at 12 bases. The V segment lost 4 bases and the J segment 0 bases; nucleotides outside the gene matches: 5. CDR1 and CDR2 from the germline V gene are MDHEN and SYDVKM. There are 17 residues in the CDR3. CDR3 region: CASSSLAGGSSTDTQYF. Here the CDR3 DNA reads TGTGCCAGCAGTTCGCTAGCGGGAGGGTCTAGCACAGATACGCAGTATTTT.

This clone was seen just once. V gene TRBV5-1 combines with J gene TRBJ2-1; TRBD2 matches 10 bases. The V and J ends lost 3 bases and 2 bases, in that order; junction bases with no gene match: 2. This CDR3 region has 15 residues. Germline loops: CDR1 SGHRS, CDR2 YFSETQ. The CDR3 DNA follows: TGCGCCAGCAGCTCTAGCGGGGGCACCTACAATGAGCAGTTCTTC. It is translated as CASSSSGGTYNEQFF.

The chain employs TRBV4-3 and TRBJ1-6; D remains ambiguous. Trimming removed 1 base at V and 10 bases at J, with 14 bases between. Germline CDR1 LGHNA, CDR2 YSLEER. The CDR3 runs 15 residues. This CDR3 is CASSQGRGKESPLHF. DNA of the CDR3: TGCGCCAGCAGCCAAGGGCGGGGTAAGGAATCACCCCTCCACTTT.

The chain joins TRBV6-4 to TRBJ2-2; 9 bases line up with TRBD2. CDR3 length: 16 residues. CDR1 is MRHNA, CDR2 SNTAGT, per germline. Trimming cost V 6 bases and J 1 base; bases outside gene matches: 6. In DNA, the CDR3 is TGTGCCAGCAGCGCCACAGCGGGGGGGAACACCGGGGAGCTGTTTTTT. Translating it yields CASSATAGGNTGELFF.

The table lists this clone with a count of one. This rearrangement joins TRBV27 to TRBJ2-7; TRBD1 matches at 8 bases. The CDR3 has 17 residues. V dropped 5 bases and J dropped 4; count of bases not matched to a gene: 16. Germline lookup yields CDR1 MNHEY and CDR2 SMNVEV (reference sequence). The chain's CDR3 is CASSKDRATTSIYEQYF. Written as DNA, the CDR3 is TGTGCCAGCAGTAAGGACAGGGCTACCACTTCCATATACGAGCAGTACTTC.

This clone is a singleton in its sample. This rearrangement joins TRBV5-1 to TRBJ2-7, with 10 bases identical to TRBD1. This CDR3 has 14 amino acids. Germline assignment: CDR1 SGHRS and CDR2 YFSETQ. J gave up 2 bases and V 4 bases, and 3 bases lay outside the gene matches. The chain's CDR3 is CASSQGTGAYEQYF. The CDR3, as DNA: TGCGCCAGCAGCCAGGGGACAGGGGCCTACGAGCAGTACTTC.

The chain couples TRBV7-2 to TRBJ1-2; D is unclear. Germline values: CDR1 SGHTA, CDR2 FQGNSA. The ends were cut back, 1 base at V and 8 bases at J, with 11 bases in the middle. The CDR3 extends over 13 amino acids. In nucleotides, the CDR3 is TGTGCCAGCAGCTTAGGCCCGATTCGGGGCTACACCTTC. Its translation is CASSLGPIRGYTF.

The genes are TRBV7-2 and TRBJ2-6, with 9 bases fitting TRBD2. Germline assignment: CDR1 SGHTA and CDR2 FQGNSA. J gave up 0 bases and V 4 bases, and 10 bases lay outside the gene matches. The CDR3 sequence is 19 residues long. The CDR3 protein is CASSSVGSGGLSGANVLTF. Here the CDR3 DNA reads TGTGCCAGCAGCTCCGTGGGGAGCGGGGGGCTCTCTGGGGCCAACGTCCTGACTTTC.

V usage is TRBV27 and J usage is TRBJ2-1, with a weak D call TRBD1 (6 bases). The length of the CDR3 is 14 residues. The V end lost 6 bases, the J end lost 8 bases, and 17 bases lay between the germline ends. CDR1 is MNHEY and CDR2 is SMNVEV in the germline V gene (reference sequence). The CDR3 here is CASRTGSYKDEQFF. CDR3 in DNA: TGTGCCAGCAGGACAGGCAGCTACAAAGATGAGCAGTTCTTC.

This chain uses TRBV5-1 with TRBJ2-3, with TRBD1 matching over 9 bases. CDR3 length: 17 residues. In germline, CDR1 is SGHRS, CDR2 YFSETQ. Losses at the gene ends were 4 bases for V and 6 bases for J; bases not matched to a gene: 15. The DNA of the CDR3 is TGCGCCAGCAGCGAGGGCCTACGGACAGGGGCTCGGGATACGCAGTATTTT. Translating it yields CASSEGLRTGARDTQYF. Drawing the rest from reference TRBV5-1 and TRBJ2-3, the complete variable domain is KAGVTQTPRYLIKTRGQQVTLSCSPISGHRSVSWYQQTPGQGLQFLFEYFSETQRNKGNFPGRFSGRQFSNSRSEMNVSTLELGDSALYLCASSEGLRTGARDTQYFGPGTRLTVL.